The 12 T cell receptor beta chains presented below share a single source sample, sequenced in a study of Graves' ophthalmopathy and Graves' hyperthyroidism. For repertoire sequencing, the TCR beta CDR3 regions were amplified from RNA transcripts. The first round was an RT-PCR with HTBI primers, and the second round was a multiplex PCR. A single record per CDR3 protein comes from TCRdb applying MiXCR to the multiplex PCR reads. This sample has around 600,000 distinct CDR3 sequences; roughly 41% occur once, and the top ten carry around 3.3%. Sample: peripheral blood. The receptor source for this set is an adult man with Graves' ophthalmopathy.

The V gene is TRBV29-1, the J gene TRBJ2-5, with TRBD2 matching 12 bases. The end of the DNA fits TRBJ2-7 better, so the J call may be wrong. The CDR3 has 13 amino acids. The germline CDR1 and CDR2 sequences are SQVTM and ANQGSEA. The CDR3 coding sequence is TGCAGCGGTAAACTAGCGGGAGGCGACGAGCAGTACTTC. Translating gives CSGKLAGGDEQYF.

This clonotype was observed a single time. This sequence joins TRBV14 and TRBJ1-5, with a weak D call TRBD1 (6 bases). The CDR3 runs to 15 residues. The V gene lost 8 bases and the J gene lost 3 bases, with 17 bases spanning the gap. Germline lookup yields CDR1 SGHDN and CDR2 FVKESK. The CDR3 loop is CASSPGGPYNQPQHF. CDR3 nucleotide sequence: TGTGCCAGCTCACCGGGGGGCCCCTACAATCAGCCCCAGCATTTT.

The rearrangement joins TRBV29-1 to TRBJ1-3, with 7 bases lining up with TRBD1. Germline V lookup: CDR1 SQVTM, CDR2 ANQGSEA. There are 15 residues in the CDR3. J lost 7 bases, V lost 4 bases, and 13 bases had no gene match. The CDR3 DNA is TGCAGCGTTGTGGGGGGAGGGGGCGGTGGGAACACCATATATTTT. This encodes CSVVGGGGGGNTIYF.

This clonotype was counted only a few times. The chain carries TRBV5-4 and TRBJ2-7; D remains unclear. Trimming removed 6 bases at V and 0 bases at J, with 13 bases between. CDR3 length: 14 amino acids. Germline loops: CDR1 SGHNT, CDR2 YYREEE (reference sequence). CDR3 sequence: CASTFLQISYEQYF. For the CDR3, the DNA is TGTGCCAGCACCTTTCTCCAGATCTCCTACGAGCAGTACTTC.

There are a few counts of this clonotype. J is TRBJ2-1 and V is TRBV29-1; D gene ambiguous. V shed 1 base and J shed 5 bases, with 9 bases lying between them. From germline, CDR1 is SQVTM and CDR2 ANQGSEA. The CDR3 contains 13 residues. CDR3 nucleotide sequence: TGCAGCGTTGAAGGAGACCGAAACAATGAGCAGTTCTTC. Protein: CSVEGDRNNEQFF.

The chain recombines TRBV19 with TRBJ1-5, with D perhaps matching TRBD1 (6 bases). V lost 3 bases and J 6 bases, leaving 15 bases between the germline ends. The V gene's germline CDR1 is LNHDA and CDR2 SQIVND (reference sequence). The CDR3 is 15 residues long. The CDR3 here is CASSIGGGLRQPQHF. The CDR3 nucleotides read TGTGCCAGTAGTATCGGCGGGGGGCTCCGTCAGCCCCAGCATTTT. The whole variable domain, filled in from reference TRBV19 and TRBJ1-5, reads DGGITQSPKYLFRKEGQNVTLSCEQNLNHDAMYWYRQDPGQGLRLIYYSQIVNDFQKGDIAEGYSVSREKKESFPLTVTSAQKNPTAFYLCASSIGGGLRQPQHFGDGTRLSIL.

Worth noting for this clonotype: Because the CDR3 is missing its conserved closing phenylalanine or tryptophan, this is likely a read error. V and J are TRBV5-4 and TRBJ2-3, with D perhaps TRBD1 (6 bases). Trimming cost V 0 bases and J 10 bases, with 6 bases left between them. This CDR3 comprises 11 residues. CDR1 and CDR2 (germline): SGHNT, YYREEE (reference sequence). The CDR3 region has the DNA TGTGCCAGCAGCTTGGGACAGGCGCAGTATGTT. Its protein product is CASSLGQAQYV.

At least ten counts were recorded for this clonotype. The gene calls are TRBV7-6 and TRBJ1-2; D remains ambiguous. CDR3 length: 13 amino acids. CDR1 and CDR2 from the germline V gene are SGHVS and FNYEAQ. V lost 4 bases and J lost 5, with 11 bases in between. The CDR3 loop reads CASSSNPGYGYTF. The CDR3, as DNA: TGTGCCAGCAGCTCCAACCCGGGTTATGGCTACACCTTC.

The CDR3 region has the DNA TGTGCCACCTGGGGACACCCGAACACTGAAGCTTTCTTT. Protein: CATWGHPNTEAFF. The chain combines TRBV19 with TRBJ1-1; TRBD1 might be the D (6 bases). Trimming shortened V by 10 bases and J by 1 base, and 13 bases separated the two germline ends. Germline loops: CDR1 LNHDA, CDR2 SQIVND (reference sequence). The length of the CDR3 is 13 residues.

This chain uses TRBV6-5 with TRBJ1-1; D call uncertain. The CDR3 runs to 15 residues. The germline gives CDR1 MNHEY, CDR2 SVGAGI. V was shortened by 0 bases and J by 3 bases, with 11 bases between the two germline ends. The CDR3 region is CASSYSARADTEAFF. The CDR3 region has the DNA TGTGCCAGCAGTTACTCGGCAAGGGCGGACACTGAAGCTTTCTTT.

The chain combines TRBV11-2 with TRBJ2-2, with 10 bases fitting TRBD2. This CDR3 is 18 amino acids long. Unmatched junction bases numbered 8, after V lost 3 bases and J lost 1 base. Germline V gives CDR1 SGHAT, CDR2 FQNNGV. CDR3 in amino acids: CASSFILAGDQNTGELFF. CDR3 sequence (DNA): TGTGCCAGCAGCTTCATCCTAGCGGGAGATCAGAACACCGGGGAGCTGTTTTTT. The full variable domain, with the rest looked up from reference TRBV11-2 and TRBJ2-2, is EAGVAQSPRYKIIEKRQSVAFWCNPISGHATLYWYQQILGQGPKLLIQFQNNGVVDDSQLPKDRFSAERLKGVDSTLKIQPAKLEDSAVYLCASSFILAGDQNTGELFFGEGSRLTVL.

This clonotype was observed once. A read error is possible here, since a much larger clone lies one base away. As the CDR3 is not closed by the conserved phenylalanine or tryptophan, this likely results from a read error. CDR3 nucleotide sequence: TGCGCCAGCAGCCAAGGGGCCCTGGGAGGATATGGCTACACCTAC. Residues: CASSQGALGGYGYTY. V is TRBV7-9 and J is TRBJ1-2; TRBD1 might be the D (5 bases). This CDR3 contains 15 residues. CDR1 and CDR2 from the germline V gene are SEHNR and FQNEAQ (reference sequence).